The present T cell receptor beta chain was sequenced within a study of T cells after posttransplantation cyclophosphamide. Study-wide results and limits: Later post-transplant blood repertoires were often dominated by donor CD8+ memory clones. Recipient CMV seropositivity and CMV reactivation strongly tracked TRB clonality.

A marrow graft followed busulfan-fludarabine conditioning, with cyclophosphamide on days +3 and +4. Here immunoSEQ multiplex PCR was the method, and the copy in TCRdb shows in-frame clones only, minus some. Among 5,000 to 6,500 clones, roughly 80% were seen once, and the ten largest hold 34%. Concerning this clone itself: Antigen unknown.

The CDR3 spans 14 residues. With 3 bases clipped from V and 2 bases from J, the junction kept 2 bases outside the gene matches. Looked up from germline, CDR1 is SGHDN and CDR2 is FVKESK. This sequence joins TRBV14 and TRBJ2-5, with TRBD1 identical over 8 bases. Specimen: PBMCs, collected after allogeneic stem cell transplant with posttransplant cyclophosphamide. This receptor was taken from a male patient between 55 and 70 years old who received an allogeneic stem cell transplant from an unrelated donor, was CMV-positive, and had no GVHD. The graft donor may have contributed some T cells. The CDR3 loop is CASSQNRGQETQYF. The CDR3 DNA reads TGTGCCAGCAGCCAGAACAGGGGGCAAGAGACCCAGTACTTC.